A selection of T cell receptor beta chains follows, all from one sample in a study of vaccination effects on CD4 cells after COVID-19. Antigens for these TCRs are unknown. Clones were read by immunoSEQ multiplex PCR, and TCRdb kept only the in-frame ones, dropping some. The sample records under 45,000 clones, 77% being singletons. The specimen comprised CD4+ T cells from PBMCs cultured with HCoV-NL63 spike peptides, sampled before COVID-19 vaccination. These receptors all stem from a human donor who received a COVID-19 vaccine. Each CDR3 is given with its conserved first and last residue.

J | V | CDR3
TRBJ1-4 | TRBV7-2 | CASSFGGLNEKLFF
TRBJ2-1 | TRBV25-1 | CASSGTGTGNHEQFF
TRBJ2-5 | TRBV20-1 | CSARERETQYF
TRBJ1-6 | TRBV10-3 | CAISLQENSPLHF
TRBJ2-5 | TRBV20-1 | CSAELSGTQYF
TRBJ2-1 | TRBV27 | CASTLIDRGHYNEQFF
TRBJ2-5 | TRBV14 | CASSLGGGNLYQETQYF
TRBJ2-3 | TRBV27 | CASSLTGFDTQYF
TRBJ2-3 | TRBV27 | CASSDPGTIGADTQYF
TRBJ2-1 | TRBV18 | CASSGATLSEQFF
TRBJ1-1 | TRBV6-5 | CASRDPRGRTEAFF
TRBJ1-2 | TRBV2 | CASTNLWTGVKSYTF
TRBJ2-5 | TRBV5-1 | CASSTGTGLGETQYF
TRBJ2-5 | TRBV7-8 | CASSTRTVTSGGRETQYF
TRBJ1-2 | TRBV5-1 | CASSLRRDRWYGYTF
TRBJ1-2 | TRBV6-5 | CASSYLGRNYGYTF
TRBJ2-1 | TRBV13 | CASSSWTGGNNEQFF
TRBJ1-3 | TRBV5-1 | CASSPGTAFRNTIYF
TRBJ2-2 | TRBV19 | CASSRIVVRGQRNTGELFF
TRBJ2-3 | TRBV18 | CASSPRQGARGTDTQYF
TRBJ1-5 | TRBV6-1 | CASSEFPGADNQPQHF
TRBJ1-2 | TRBV6-2/TRBV6-3 | CASSHRGGSGYTF
TRBJ2-6 | TRBV5-1 | CASSLVGIGANVLTF
TRBJ2-2 | TRBV19 | CASIPGQGANTGELFF
TRBJ1-2 | TRBV14 | CASSQARNYGYTF
TRBJ2-1 | TRBV6-5 | CASSPPWGGTNEQFF
TRBJ2-3 | TRBV7-2 | CASRPSGGGDTQYF
TRBJ1-5 | TRBV15 | CATSRDGAPGEPQHF
TRBJ2-2 | TRBV24-1 | CATSEIRESGGITGELFF
TRBJ1-6 | TRBV2 | CASSAGGNSPLHF
TRBJ1-3 | TRBV24-1 | CATAEGRAGNTIYF
TRBJ2-1 | TRBV19 | CASSDPRGPESSYNEQFF